The present T cell receptor (beta chain) was sequenced within a study of T cell responses to AZD1222 COVID-19 vaccine. About the research overall: Pooled in the analysis were second doses at about 4 or about 12 weeks. General observations from the study: White British people made up most donors, females outnumbered males, and clonal diversity was possibly underestimated. After two AZD1222 doses, spike-specific TCR breadth and depth rose versus day 0.

TCRdb's table, derived via immunoSEQ multiplex PCR, lists solely in-frame clones and lacks some. There are 100,000 to 150,000 clones in the sample; roughly 85% occur only once, and about 8.5% lies in the top ten. In regard to this clone: As yet, its antigen is unknown.

The CDR3 runs 15 residues. V was shortened by 0 bases and J by 4 bases, with 12 bases between the two germline ends. The chain uses TRBV6-7 and TRBJ2-5; D is possibly TRBD1 (5 bases). TRBV6-7 is identified as an open reading frame with a role that is uncertain. The source was peripheral blood, collected on day 0 of AZD1222 vaccination. The receptor was derived from an adult in good health. The DNA of the CDR3 is TGTGCCAGCAGTTACTCAGGGGTTAGTGGAGAGACCCAGTACTTC. The encoded protein is CASSYSGVSGETQYF.